Given below is one T cell receptor (beta chain) in context. The source of the sample is a study of blood T cell repertoires in COVID-19. As for the study in general: Sites in the United States, Italy and Spain provided acute and convalescent COVID-19 samples. The analysed material was cDNA or gDNA that came from T cells, B-cell-depleted T cells, or PBMCs.

Trimming removed 3 bases from V and 0 bases from J; junction bases left unmatched: 7. This CDR3 is built from 17 residues. The germline V gene has CDR1 LNHDA and CDR2 SQIVND (reference sequence). Authors' processing steps: Scientists estimated how many nucleated cells there were by amplifying reference gene primers. TCRdb's copy holds only in-frame clones and misses some; the assay was immunoSEQ multiplex PCR. V, J and clone size are taken as reported in that table, and D and trimming were inferred from the DNA itself. The sample lists some 200,000 clones, around 84% occurring once. The receptor comes from a man in his fifties or sixties with active or convalescent COVID-19. The sequenced sample was peripheral blood. This chain connects TRBV19 to TRBJ2-4; 8 positions match TRBD2. CDR3 region: CASSIGTGGGAKNIQYF. Written as DNA, the CDR3 is TGTGCCAGTAGTATCGGGACGGGAGGGGGAGCCAAAAACATTCAGTACTTC.